This TCR beta chain was obtained from a study of cytomegalovirus exposure and HLA in healthy donors. Study context: The 120 or so validation repertoires, a later analysis reported, used the same platform as the 666 first-cohort repertoires. Study-wide points: The tendency of first-cohort TCR clusters to co-occur in the 100 to 150 validation repertoires emerged from a later analysis. The authors confirmed in vitro that a few CMV-associated chains were specific for CMV antigens.

Comment on this clone: What it binds is unknown.

V was cut by 1 base and J by 7 bases, with 14 bases left in between. The CDR3 is made up of 15 amino acids. The germline V gene encodes CDR1 SGHTA and CDR2 FQGNSA. The repertoire was sequenced with immunoSEQ multiplex PCR; TCRdb's copy has only in-frame clones and lacks some. The table shows hundreds of thousands of clones, with more than 75% occurring only once. This rearrangement joins TRBV7-2 to TRBJ2-1; unclear D gene. Material for sequencing was PBMCs. The sequence was collected from a woman aged 25 to 39 in good health and CMV-seropositive. The CDR3 protein is CASSLVTYLGNEQFF. For the CDR3, the DNA is TGTGCCAGCAGCTTAGTGACCTACCTAGGTAATGAGCAGTTCTTC.